This passage covers 2 T cell receptor beta chains from one sample sequenced in a study of T-cell reconstitution after alpha-beta-depleted transplantation in children. It was with unique molecular identifiers that the TCRbeta library was prepared. TCRdb analysed the PCR reads with MiXCR anew, one entry per CDR3 protein. The data contain nearly 550,000 distinct CDR3 sequences, approximately 16% of them singletons. The sample consisted of PBMCs from the stem cell graft donor, taken from the stem cell graft. These TCRs come from a human donor who donated a stem cell graft to a child with acute lymphoblastic leukemia.

This sequence joins TRBV12-3 or TRBV12-4 and TRBJ1-3; D remains unclear. The CDR3 sequence is 14 residues long. Trimming pared 6 bases from V and 0 bases from J, leaving 9 bases between. CDR3 sequence: CASRGGNSGNTIYF. Here the CDR3 DNA reads TGTGCCAGCAGAGGAGGCAACTCTGGAAACACCATATATTTT.

The rearrangement joins TRBV9 to TRBJ2-7; no firm D call. V was shortened by 1 base and J by 2 bases, with 13 bases between the two germline ends. The CDR3 has 15 residues. Looked up from germline, CDR1 is SGDLS and CDR2 is YYNGEE. The CDR3 sequence is CASSVKEGPAYEQYF. The CDR3 DNA sequence: TGTGCCAGCAGCGTAAAGGAAGGACCCGCCTACGAGCAGTACTTC.